One and the same sample provided the 26 T cell receptor beta chains below, sequenced in a study of T cell responses to AZD1222 COVID-19 vaccine. Method: immunoSEQ multiplex PCR; TCRdb's copy keeps in-frame clones and lacks some. The sample contains 120,000 or so clones, about 92% of which appear only once. The sequencing here drew on peripheral blood, taken on day 0 of MenACWY control vaccination. The source of these receptors is an adult in good health.

The CDR3 nucleotides read TGTGCCAGCAGTCATTATCTCGAAAAACTGTTTTTT. Translation: CASSHYLEKLFF. This chain connects TRBV5-5 to TRBJ1-4; D unclear. This CDR3 comprises 12 residues. Germline CDR1 reads SGHKS; CDR2 reads YYEKEE (reference sequence). Between the trimmed V and J ends, which lost 5 bases and 8 bases, there was a span of 10 bases.

This chain uses TRBV2 with TRBJ1-5; 8 bases line up with TRBD1. CDR3 size: 14 residues. V dropped 3 bases and J dropped 6; count of bases not matched to a gene: 4. CDR1 and CDR2 from the germline V gene are SNHLY and FYNNEI. As DNA, the CDR3 is TGTGCCAGCAGTGATGGACAGGGACGTCAGCCCCAGCATTTT. Translation gives CASSDGQGRQPQHF.

The chain uses TRBV6-2 or TRBV6-3 and TRBJ2-3, with TRBD2 matching over 8 bases. This CDR3 region has 16 residues. From germline, CDR1 is MNHEY and CDR2 SVGEGT. V was clipped by 0 bases and J by 3 bases; unmatched bases: 5. CDR3 in amino acids: CASSYSKLAATDTQYF. As DNA, the CDR3 is TGTGCCAGCAGTTACTCGAAACTAGCGGCAACAGATACGCAGTATTTT.

The J gene is TRBJ1-5, the V gene TRBV10-1; D gene ambiguous. V lost 2 bases to trimming and J lost 3 bases, with 5 bases between them. Germline loops: CDR1 WNHNN, CDR2 SYGVQD (reference sequence). The CDR3 loop spans 13 amino acids. Here the CDR3 DNA reads TGCGCCAGCAGTGAGAGAGTCAATCAGCCCCAGCATTTT. Protein sequence: CASSERVNQPQHF.

This chain uses TRBV6-5 with TRBJ2-7; D is possibly TRBD1 or TRBD2 (5 bases each). Germline values: CDR1 MNHEY, CDR2 SVGAGI. V lost 5 bases and J lost 3, with 14 bases in between. This CDR3 is built from 14 residues. The CDR3 sequence is CASSIRDGGYEQYF. In DNA form, the CDR3 reads TGTGCCAGCAGTATCCGGGACGGCGGCTACGAGCAGTACTTC.

The gene calls are TRBV20-1 and TRBJ2-7, with D unclear. The germline CDR1 and CDR2 sequences are DFQATT and SNEGSKA (reference sequence). The CDR3 is 16 amino acids. V lost 3 bases, J lost 6 bases, and 24 bases lay in between. CDR3 loop: CSASQLHGGWMSEQYF. For the CDR3, the DNA is TGCAGTGCTAGTCAGTTGCATGGTGGATGGATGAGCGAGCAGTACTTC.

The chain combines TRBV28 with TRBJ2-1, with D unclear. Trimming took off 6 bases at V and 7 bases at J, with 7 bases between the two ends. In germline, CDR1 is MDHEN, CDR2 SYDVKM. This CDR3 contains 11 residues. This CDR3 is CASSHGNEQFF. DNA of the CDR3: TGTGCCAGCAGCCATGGGAATGAGCAGTTCTTC.

This sequence joins TRBV7-2 and TRBJ2-1, with D unresolved. Germline lookup yields CDR1 SGHTA and CDR2 FQGNSA. Trimming cost V 8 bases and J 6 bases, with 14 bases left between them. The CDR3 loop spans 13 amino acids. The CDR3 DNA reads as TGTGCCAGCTCCCCTAGGTGGAGCAATGAGCAGTTCTTC. Translating gives CASSPRWSNEQFF.

This chain uses TRBV20-1 with TRBJ1-6; no definite D call. Trimming took 3 bases from V and 6 from J, leaving 9 bases between them. Looked up from germline, CDR1 is DFQATT and CDR2 is SNEGSKA (reference sequence). The CDR3 totals 13 residues. Here the CDR3 reads CSASQALNSPLHF. Here the CDR3 DNA reads TGCAGTGCTAGTCAAGCTCTTAATTCACCCCTCCACTTT.

The gene calls are TRBV20-1 and TRBJ2-1; 9 nucleotides line up with TRBD1. The CDR3 contains 13 residues. J lost 12 bases, V lost 3 bases, and 9 bases had no gene match. Per the germline V gene, CDR1 is DFQATT and CDR2 is SNEGSKA (reference sequence). CDR3 bases: TGCAGTGCTAGTAACCCGGGACAGGGAACGCAGTTCTTC. This sequence encodes CSASNPGQGTQFF.

This clone was observed once. The chain is built from TRBV15 and TRBJ2-7; a possible D gene is TRBD1 (6 bases). Trimming took 5 bases from V and 1 from J, leaving 12 bases between them. The CDR3 has 14 residues. Germline CDR1 is LNHNV and CDR2 is YYDKDF (reference sequence). CDR3 protein: CATSEGQTSYEQYF. The CDR3 bases are TGTGCCACCAGCGAAGGACAGACTTCCTACGAGCAGTACTTC. The variable domain in full, completed from reference TRBV15 and TRBJ2-7, reads DAMVIQNPRYQVTQFGKPVTLSCSQTLNHNVMYWYQQKSSQAPKLLFHYYDKDFNNEADTPDNFQSRRPNTSFCFLDIRSPGLGDTAMYLCATSEGQTSYEQYFGPGTRLTVT.

The chain links TRBV5-5 to TRBJ1-4; TRBD1 might be the D (5 bases). CDR1 and CDR2 (germline): SGHKS, YYEKEE (reference sequence). The length of the CDR3 is 14 residues. V lost 4 bases and J lost 8, with 15 bases in between. The CDR3 spells CASSLGAAGEKLFF. The CDR3 region has the DNA TGTGCCAGCAGCCTAGGGGCCGCGGGAGAAAAACTGTTTTTT.

This chain links TRBV18 with TRBJ1-4, with D maybe TRBD1 (5 bases). Trimming cost V 3 bases and J 2 bases, with 7 bases left between them. Germline V CDR1 and CDR2: KGHSH, LQKENI. The CDR3 extends over 14 amino acids. The CDR3, as DNA: TGTGCCAGCTCACCCAGGGACACTAATGAAAAACTGTTTTTT. This sequence encodes CASSPRDTNEKLFF.

The chain has TRBV3-1 (or the pseudogene TRBV3-2) and TRBJ2-5; 14 nucleotides align to TRBD2. The CDR3 loop spans 16 amino acids. V lost 0 bases, J lost 5 bases, and 2 bases stayed unmatched. Germline values: CDR1 LGHDT, CDR2 YNNKEL (reference sequence). CDR3 in amino acids: CASSQERLAGGETQYF. In DNA, the CDR3 is TGTGCCAGCAGCCAAGAACGACTAGCGGGAGGGGAGACCCAGTACTTC.

For the CDR3, the DNA is TGTGCCAGCAGCGAAACAGGGGGGTCCTATAATTCACCCCTCCACTTT. Translated: CASSETGGSYNSPLHF. This chain connects TRBV9 to TRBJ1-6, with 8 nucleotides matching TRBD1. After removal of 3 bases from V and 1 base from J, the junction contained 3 bases not matched to a gene. CDR3 length equals 16 residues. Germline values: CDR1 SGDLS, CDR2 YYNGEE.

This clone showed up just once. The chain has TRBV6-2 or TRBV6-3 and TRBJ2-1, with D possibly being TRBD2 (7 bases). This CDR3 spans 14 amino acids. Trimming removed 2 bases at V and 6 bases at J, with 11 bases between. Germline V lookup: CDR1 MNHEY, CDR2 SVGEGT. The CDR3 sequence: CASSYGGAINEQFF. As DNA, the CDR3 is TGTGCCAGCAGTTACGGGGGGGCGATCAATGAGCAGTTCTTC.

The CDR3 is CASSARVRNTEAFF. Written as DNA, the CDR3 is TGTGCCAGCAGTGCCAGGGTGCGGAACACTGAAGCTTTCTTT. The chain has TRBV28 and TRBJ1-1, with D possibly being TRBD1 (5 bases). The V gene lost 5 bases and the J gene lost 1 base, with 11 bases spanning the gap. Germline V gene data show CDR1 as MDHEN and CDR2 as SYDVKM. This CDR3 has 14 residues.

The gene calls are TRBV7-2 and TRBJ2-1, with 8 bases matching TRBD1. This CDR3 contains 13 residues. CDR1 is SGHTA, CDR2 FQGNSA, per germline. J lost 8 bases, V lost 4 bases, and 4 bases had no gene match. CDR3: CASSWTGLDEQFF. CDR3 in DNA: TGTGCCAGCAGCTGGACAGGGCTCGATGAGCAGTTCTTC.

J is TRBJ2-7 and V is TRBV9, with 10 bases aligning to TRBD2. After removal of 0 bases from V and 3 bases from J, the junction contained 6 bases not matched to a gene. CDR3 length: 16 amino acids. Germline CDR1 SGDLS, CDR2 YYNGEE. The CDR3 is CASSVDPSGSYYEQYF. The CDR3 nucleotides are TGTGCCAGCAGCGTAGACCCTAGCGGGAGTTACTACGAGCAGTACTTC.

The CDR3, as DNA: TGTGCCAGCAGCTTGGCGAATTTAGGGGGCGGTTACGAGCAGTACTTC. Amino acids: CASSLANLGGGYEQYF. The rearrangement uses TRBV7-8 and TRBJ2-7; 7 nucleotides line up with TRBD1. CDR3 length: 16 amino acids. Per germline, CDR1 SGHVS and CDR2 FQNEAQ. With 3 bases clipped from V and 4 bases from J, the junction kept 12 bases outside the gene matches.

This clone has a single count. V and J are TRBV11-2 and TRBJ1-3, with D hard to call. Between the trimmed V and J ends, which lost 2 bases and 0 bases, there was a span of 11 bases. CDR3 length equals 16 residues. Germline CDR1 is SGHAT and CDR2 is FQNNGV. Here the CDR3 reads CASSLLGGSSGNTIYF. The CDR3, as DNA: TGTGCCAGCAGCTTATTGGGTGGGTCCTCTGGAAACACCATATATTTT.

The V and J genes are TRBV5-1 and TRBJ1-3; 8 bases map to TRBD1. This CDR3 region has 16 residues. J lost 0 bases, V lost 4 bases, and 6 bases had no gene match. Germline V gene lookup returns CDR1 SGHRS and CDR2 YFSETQ. The DNA for the CDR3 is TGCGCCAGCAGCCAGGGACAGGTCCGCTCTGGAAACACCATATATTTT. As protein: CASSQGQVRSGNTIYF.

This clone was seen only once. The chain is built from TRBV19 and TRBJ2-3; 12 bases line up with TRBD1. Germline assignment: CDR1 LNHDA and CDR2 SQIVND (reference sequence). This CDR3 is built from 13 residues. V shed 10 bases and J 7 bases; nucleotides not matched to a gene: 6. In nucleotides, the CDR3 is TGTGCCACAGGGACAGGGGGCGTGAATACGCAGTATTTT. Residues: CATGTGGVNTQYF.

The chain carries TRBV21-1 and TRBJ2-5. TRBV21-1 constitutes a pseudogene. This CDR3 spans 11 amino acids. DNA of the CDR3: TGTGCCAGCAGCAGGGGAGAGACCCAGTACTTC. Protein sequence: CASSRGETQYF.

V gene TRBV20-1 combines with J gene TRBJ2-7, with TRBD2 matching 9 bases. Germline-derived CDR1 and CDR2 are DFQATT and SNEGSKA (reference sequence). The V gene end was trimmed by 3 bases and the J gene end by 4 bases; junction bases not matched to a gene: 10. This CDR3 contains 15 residues. The CDR3 reads CSASLWRGGLYEQYV. The CDR3 region has the DNA TGCAGTGCTAGTTTGTGGCGGGGGGGCTTGTACGAGCAGTACGTC.

This clone was found once. The V gene is TRBV5-6, the J gene TRBJ2-5; 8 nucleotides agree with TRBD2. Germline trimming cut 2 bases from V and 1 base from J; bases unmatched to any gene: 1. Germline V gene data show CDR1 as SGHDT and CDR2 as YYEEEE. CDR3 length equals 14 residues. The CDR3 loop is CASSLLAVQETQYF. CDR3 sequence (DNA): TGTGCCAGCAGCTTACTAGCGGTCCAAGAGACCCAGTACTTC.